The rows below give T cell receptor beta chains drawn from one sample of a study of PD-L1 blockade in urothelial cancer. Some clones are missing from TCRdb's copy, which holds only in-frame ones; the method was immunoSEQ multiplex PCR. The table shows about 84,000 clones, with roughly 87% occurring only once. The source was PBMCs, collected around atezolizumab (anti-PD-L1) treatment. Receptors were obtained from a man between 65 and 85 years old with urothelial cancer. Each CDR3 is given with its conserved first and last residue. D genes are given only for firm matches. The listing skips clone size in some rows; elsewhere it reads once, few, many or a size class.

j_call,d_call,v_call,clone_size,cdr3_aa,cdr3_nt
TRBJ2-1,TRBD2,TRBV7-2,.,CASSGSGGRYEQFF,TGTGCCAGCAGCGGTAGCGGGGGGCGTTATGAGCAGTTCTTC
TRBJ1-6,TRBD1,TRBV2,.,CASRDRGQMNSPLHF,TGTGCCAGTCGAGACAGGGGGCAGATGAATTCACCCCTCCACTTT
TRBJ2-7,.,TRBV7-2,few,CASSRVSYEQYF,TGTGCCAGCAGCCGGGTCTCCTACGAGCAGTACTTC
TRBJ2-1,.,TRBV6-5,once,CASSYWGVSSYNEQFF,TGTGCCAGCAGTTACTGGGGCGTTAGCTCCTACAATGAGCAGTTCTTC
TRBJ2-3,TRBD2,TRBV5-1,few,CASSFTRSGGTDTQYF,TGCGCCAGCAGCTTCACCCGTAGCGGGGGCACAGATACGCAGTATTTT
TRBJ1-1,.,TRBV19,.,CASSPGTASGSEAFF,TGTGCCAGTAGTCCCGGAACGGCATCAGGGTCTGAAGCTTTCTTT
TRBJ2-5,TRBD2,TRBV25-1,.,CASSEWRGGDETQYF,TGTGCCAGCAGTGAATGGAGGGGAGGGGACGAGACCCAGTACTTC
TRBJ1-2,TRBD1,TRBV28,once,CASIGTGVYGYTF,TGTGCCAGCATAGGGACAGGGGTCTATGGCTACACCTTC
TRBJ2-1,TRBD2,TRBV11-2,.,CASSLAGGVYNEQFF,TGTGCCAGCAGTCTAGCGGGGGGAGTCTACAATGAGCAGTTCTTC
TRBJ2-3,.,TRBV7-2,many,CASSSTSTDTQYF,TGTGCCAGCAGCTCGACTAGCACAGATACGCAGTATTTT